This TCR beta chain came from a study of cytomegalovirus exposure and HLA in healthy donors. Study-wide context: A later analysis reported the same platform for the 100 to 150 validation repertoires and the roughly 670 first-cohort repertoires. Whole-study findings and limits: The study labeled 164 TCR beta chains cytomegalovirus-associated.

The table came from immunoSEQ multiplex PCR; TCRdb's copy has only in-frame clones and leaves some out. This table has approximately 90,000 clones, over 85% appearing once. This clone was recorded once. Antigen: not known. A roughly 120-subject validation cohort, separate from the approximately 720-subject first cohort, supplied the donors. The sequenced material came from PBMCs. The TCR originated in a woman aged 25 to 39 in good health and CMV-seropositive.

CDR3 residues: CASSLGKGLMFF. For the CDR3, the DNA is TGTGCCAGCAGCTTAGGCAAGGGGCTGATGTTTTTT. The V call is TRBV11-2, the J call TRBJ1-4, with a tentative D call TRBD1 (5 bases). The CDR3 is 12 residues long. V lost 1 base to trimming and J lost 15 bases, with 12 bases between them. CDR1 and CDR2 from the germline V gene are SGHAT and FQNNGV.